This passage covers 21 T cell receptor beta chains from one sample sequenced in a study of blood T cells in healthy people across ages. Combining a sample-barcoded 5' primer with a J-beta primer mix, a second PCR ran for roughly 7 to 11 cycles. TCRdb reprocessed the 5' RACE reads with MiXCR, giving one entry per CDR3 protein. The table has around 990,000 distinct CDR3 sequences, under 40% seen once; the top ten hold roughly 13%. The specimen sequenced was blood. These receptors were collected from a man aged 18 to 35 in good health.

This clonotype has a handful of counts. The CDR3 DNA reads TGCAGTGCTAGAGCCCACCCAGGGGGCGAGGAAAAACTGTTTTTT. Translated: CSARAHPGGEEKLFF. The chain has TRBV20-1 and TRBJ1-4; 8 bases align to TRBD1. V lost 1 base, J lost 8 bases, and 9 bases stayed unmatched. CDR1 is DFQATT and CDR2 is SNEGSKA in the germline V gene (reference sequence). There are 15 residues in the CDR3.

A note on this clonotype: This may be a read error: a much more frequent sequence differs by one nucleotide. This chain joins TRBV7-2 and TRBJ2-5; 9 bases fit TRBD1. The V segment lost 1 base and the J segment 11 bases; nucleotides outside the gene matches: 14. The CDR3 is 16 residues long. CDR1 and CDR2 from the germline V gene are SGHTA and FQGNSA. CDR3 DNA sequence: TGTGCCAGCAGCTTAGATAGGACAGGGGTCAACAATGAGCAGTACTTC. Amino acid sequence: CASSLDRTGVNNEQYF.

The chain recombines TRBV7-9 with TRBJ1-3, with no clear D. The ends were cut back, 5 bases at V and 3 bases at J, with 8 bases in the middle. Germline assignment: CDR1 SEHNR and CDR2 FQNEAQ (reference sequence). CDR3 length: 13 amino acids. CDR3 sequence reads: CASSDRNGNTIYF. CDR3 sequence (DNA): TGTGCCAGCAGCGACCGGAATGGAAACACCATATATTTT.

This rearrangement joins TRBV6-2 or TRBV6-3 to TRBJ2-3, with 7 bases fitting TRBD1. The V gene's germline CDR1 is MNHEY and CDR2 SVGEGT. The CDR3 contains 15 residues. V gave up 4 bases and J gave up 5 bases; unmatched junction bases: 9. The CDR3 DNA is TGTGCCAGCAGTTTCTGGGACAGCTTACTAGATACGCAGTATTTT. This translates into CASSFWDSLLDTQYF.

The chain carries TRBV6-2 or TRBV6-3 and TRBJ2-7; D possibly matches TRBD1 or TRBD2 (5 bases each). Trimming pared 0 bases from V and 0 bases from J, leaving 18 bases between. Per the germline V gene, CDR1 is MNHEY and CDR2 is SVGEGT. The CDR3 is 18 residues long. In DNA, the CDR3 is TGTGCCAGCAGTTACTCTCCTGAGGGACCCACTTTCTCCTACGAGCAGTACTTC. Protein sequence: CASSYSPEGPTFSYEQYF.

V is TRBV24-1 and J is TRBJ2-1, with 10 bases that match TRBD1. Germline-derived CDR1 and CDR2 are KGHDR and SFDVKD. Unmatched junction bases numbered 15, after V lost 6 bases and J lost 8 bases. The CDR3 extends over 17 amino acids. The CDR3 here is CATSTTSDRGRRDEQFF. DNA for the CDR3: TGTGCCACCAGTACCACCTCCGACAGGGGGCGCAGGGATGAGCAGTTCTTC.

The chain carries TRBV2 and TRBJ2-6; D uncertain. Germline CDR1 SNHLY, CDR2 FYNNEI. Trimming shortened V by 3 bases and J by 5 bases, and 5 bases separated the two germline ends. The CDR3 contains 13 residues. The DNA for the CDR3 is TGTGCCAGCAGTGACCGTCGGGCCAACGTCCTGACTTTC. This gives the protein CASSDRRANVLTF.

The rearrangement joins TRBV7-2 to TRBJ2-1; no reliable D call. Trimming took off 1 base at V and 2 bases at J, with 6 bases between the two ends. CDR1 is SGHTA, CDR2 FQGNSA, per germline. This CDR3 is 14 amino acids long. The CDR3 DNA sequence: TGTGCCAGCAGCTTAGGCTACGCCTACAATGAGCAGTTCTTC. Protein sequence: CASSLGYAYNEQFF.

With regard to this clonotype: A read error may explain this, as a much larger clone is one base away. The chain recombines TRBV29-1 with TRBJ1-2; 7 positions agree with TRBD1. The CDR3 sequence is 13 residues long. CDR1 and CDR2 (germline): SQVTM, ANQGSEA. The CDR3 nucleotides read TGCAGCATTGAGGGGGCCTCTAACTATGGCTACACCTTC. This sequence encodes CSIEGASNYGYTF.

The genes are TRBV29-1 and TRBJ1-5; 8 bases line up with TRBD1. V shed 4 bases, J shed 1 base, and the junction held 3 bases outside the gene matches. The CDR3 runs to 14 residues. CDR1 SQVTM and CDR2 ANQGSEA come from the germline V gene. The CDR3 coding sequence is TGCAGCGTTGGACAGGGGACGAGCAATCAGCCCCAGCATTTT. Protein sequence: CSVGQGTSNQPQHF. Full variable domain (remainder filled in from reference TRBV29-1 and TRBJ1-5): SAVISQKPSRDICQRGTSLTIQCQVDSQVTMMFWYRQQPGQSLTLIATANQGSEATYESGFVIDKFPISRPNLTFSTLTVSNMSPEDSSIYLCSVGQGTSNQPQHFGDGTRLSIL.

The chain couples TRBV27 to TRBJ2-1; D gene unclear. Trimming cost V 5 bases and J 4 bases, with 15 bases left between them. The CDR3 has 15 residues. From germline, CDR1 is MNHEY and CDR2 SMNVEV (reference sequence). This CDR3 reads CASSTSHDGYNEQFF. The DNA of the CDR3 is TGTGCCAGCAGTACTTCCCATGATGGGTACAATGAGCAGTTCTTC.

The gene calls are TRBV10-3 and TRBJ1-6; 9 bases match TRBD1. V lost 10 bases to trimming and J lost 5 bases; unmatched junction nucleotides: 9. CDR3 length equals 15 residues. The germline CDR1 and CDR2 sequences are ENHRY and SYGVKD. The CDR3 loop is CATSQQGANNSPLHF. The DNA for the CDR3 is TGTGCCACCAGCCAACAGGGGGCAAATAATTCACCCCTCCACTTT.

This chain joins TRBV10-3 and TRBJ2-3, with TRBD2 as a possible D gene (6 bases). Germline assignment: CDR1 ENHRY and CDR2 SYGVKD. The germline V and J ends were trimmed by 6 bases and 0 bases, with 13 bases remaining between them. This CDR3 has 15 amino acids. CDR3 coding DNA: TGTGCCATCAGAGAGGGACTGCGCAGCACAGATACGCAGTATTTT. The encoded protein is CAIREGLRSTDTQYF.

This chain links TRBV10-3 with TRBJ2-3; D is undetermined. CDR3 size: 14 residues. In germline, CDR1 is ENHRY, CDR2 SYGVKD. The ends were cut back, 6 bases at V and 2 bases at J, with 12 bases in the middle. The CDR3 nucleotides are TGTGCCATCAGCCCCCGGCAGACCACAGATACGCAGTATTTT. Protein: CAISPRQTTDTQYF.

The chain carries TRBV7-8 and TRBJ2-6; D is undetermined. Per germline, CDR1 SGHVS and CDR2 FQNEAQ. Trimming pared 5 bases from V and 0 bases from J, leaving 8 bases between. The CDR3 loop spans 15 amino acids. CDR3 DNA: TGTGCCAGCAGCATTACAGACTCTGGGGCCAACGTCCTGACTTTC. It translates to CASSITDSGANVLTF.

DNA of the CDR3: TGTGCCAGCAGCTTAGCGCGCCCCATTACCTACGAGCAGTACTTC. Protein product: CASSLARPITYEQYF. V gene TRBV7-2 combines with J gene TRBJ2-4, with no clear D. The last part of the DNA fits TRBJ2-7 better; the J call may be wrong. This CDR3 is built from 15 residues. Germline V gene lookup returns CDR1 SGHTA and CDR2 FQGNSA.

At least ten counts were recorded for this clonotype. The chain is built from TRBV10-3 and TRBJ2-7, with no clear D. The CDR3 is 13 amino acids. The germline CDR1 and CDR2 sequences are ENHRY and SYGVKD. V lost 2 bases and J 3 bases, leaving 8 bases between the germline ends. The CDR3 DNA follows: TGTGCCATCAGTGAGGGGATTCTCTACGAGCAGTACTTC. This encodes CAISEGILYEQYF.

This clonotype occurred a few times. This chain connects TRBV6-4 to TRBJ1-1; no firm D call. Trimming pared 4 bases from V and 3 bases from J, leaving 12 bases between. The CDR3 runs 14 residues. Looked up from germline, CDR1 is MRHNA and CDR2 is SNTAGT. Here the CDR3 DNA reads TGTGCCAGCAGTGGACGGATCGGTTACACTGAAGCTTTCTTT. Protein product: CASSGRIGYTEAFF.

This sequence joins TRBV12-3 or TRBV12-4 and TRBJ2-3; D may match TRBD1 or TRBD2 (5 bases each). This CDR3 spans 12 amino acids. Trimming removed 0 bases from V and 10 bases from J, with 8 bases in between. CDR3: CASSLAGDAQYF. Written as DNA, the CDR3 is TGTGCCAGCAGTTTAGCGGGGGATGCGCAGTATTTT.

V gene TRBV6-2 or TRBV6-3 combines with J gene TRBJ2-1; TRBD1 agrees at 9 bases. Germline V gene lookup returns CDR1 MNHEY and CDR2 SVGEGT. The CDR3 spans 14 residues. After removal of 6 bases from V and 5 bases from J, the junction contained 5 bases not matched to a gene. The CDR3 protein is CASSYRQGDNEQFF. The CDR3 DNA reads TGTGCCAGCAGCTATAGACAGGGGGACAATGAGCAGTTCTTC.

The table lists this clonotype with a few counts. This chain uses TRBV29-1 with TRBJ1-2; 11 nucleotides agree with TRBD1. Germline CDR1 and CDR2: SQVTM and ANQGSEA. This CDR3 contains 15 residues. Trimming at V came to 1 base and at J to 4 bases, leaving 5 bases not matched to a gene. The CDR3 reads CSVEGWTGGFYGYTF. The CDR3 DNA reads as TGCAGCGTTGAAGGTTGGACAGGGGGCTTCTATGGCTACACCTTC.